This T cell receptor beta chain was observed in a study of beta chain features in type 1 diabetes. The authors reverse transcribed all of the isolated RNA, so sequencing captured expressed TCRB transcripts. The method was immunoSEQ multiplex PCR; TCRdb's version includes in-frame clones alone and lacks a portion of them. This table holds roughly 700,000 clones, around 15% found once. Notes on the study in general: TCRB CDR3s were moderately but significantly shorter in Type 1 diabetes patients in all four CD4+ subsets.

With regard to this clone: Its antigen is as yet unknown.

This CDR3 spans 16 amino acids. Per the germline V gene, CDR1 is SGHTA and CDR2 is FQGNSA. Trimming took 5 bases from V and 4 from J, leaving 20 bases between them. Sample: naive CD4+ T cells from blood. The rearrangement uses TRBV7-2 and TRBJ1-1; unclear D gene. The source of this sequence is a man younger than 35 with type 1 diabetes. CDR3 loop: CASSRGREPEITEAFF. The CDR3 nucleotides are TGTGCCAGCAGCCGAGGCCGGGAGCCCGAAATCACTGAAGCTTTCTTT.